This TCR beta chain was recorded in a study of cytomegalovirus exposure and HLA in healthy donors. Findings of the study overall: Cytomegalovirus association was assigned to around 150 TCR beta chains.

Only a few counts were recorded for this clone. Its antigen is unidentified. J lost 3 bases, V lost 1 base, and 7 bases had no gene match. This CDR3 comprises 18 residues. The germline V gene encodes CDR1 LNHDA and CDR2 SQIVND (reference sequence). A multiplex PCR was run with 60 Vbeta primers and 13 Jbeta primers. The table came from immunoSEQ multiplex PCR; TCRdb's copy has only in-frame clones and leaves some out. This table holds about 150,000 clones, more than 9.5% found once. Sequencing was done on a sample of PBMCs. The chain carries TRBV19 and TRBJ2-5; 14 positions agree with TRBD2. This clonotype originated in a man over 45 in good health and CMV-seronegative. The CDR3 loop reads CASSIAMGTSGREETQYF. The DNA of the CDR3 is TGTGCCAGTAGTATAGCGATGGGGACTAGCGGGAGAGAAGAGACCCAGTACTTC.